The 24 T cell receptor beta chains given below trace back to one sample, sequenced in a study of shared T cell receptors in the human thymus. Sequencing used immunoSEQ multiplex PCR; TCRdb keeps in-frame clones, though not all of them. The table has some 720,000 clones, approximately 87% seen once. These same data were also listed under a study on human thymus T cells.

Sequenced material: thymocytes. The receptors originated from a boy under three years old with a congenital heart defect.

This clone has a single count. The chain couples TRBV12-2 to TRBJ2-5; the DNA was not used to check the table's D call, TRBD2. TRBV12-2 is assigned pseudogene status. This CDR3 comprises 19 residues. The CDR3, as DNA: TGTGCAAGTCGTCTTCGGAAACTGGAGGGTCGTACAGGCCAAGAGACCCAGTACTTC. Residues: CASRLRKLEGRTGQETQYF.

This clone was seen once. Mismatch with germline at one junction end may stem from a read error. This chain joins TRBV2 and TRBJ2-3; 10 bases are a match to TRBD2. Per germline, CDR1 SNHLY and CDR2 FYNNEI. The CDR3 is 13 amino acids. CDR3 DNA sequence: TGTGCCAGCACCCTGCTAGGGGGACTAGCGAGGGATTTT. Translating gives CASTLLGGLARDF.

The genes are TRBV25-1 and TRBJ1-1, with D tentatively TRBD1 (5 bases). This CDR3 has 15 residues. V was cut by 3 bases and J by 3 bases, with 14 bases left in between. Per the germline V gene, CDR1 is MGHDK and CDR2 is SYGVNS. The CDR3 loop is CASSDLGGEDTEAFF. As DNA, the CDR3 is TGTGCCAGCAGTGATTTGGGGGGAGAGGACACTGAAGCTTTCTTT. The full variable domain, its missing parts supplied by reference TRBV25-1 and TRBJ1-1, is EADIYQTPRYLVIGTGKKITLECSQTMGHDKMYWYQQDPGMELHLIHYSYGVNSTEKGDLSSESTVSRIRTEHFPLTLESARPSHTSQYLCASSDLGGEDTEAFFGQGTRLTVV.

This chain joins TRBV7-7 and TRBJ2-2, with 7 bases aligning to TRBD2. The germline V gene has CDR1 SSHAT and CDR2 FNYEAQ (reference sequence). This CDR3 is 14 amino acids long. Losses at the gene ends were 1 base for V and 6 bases for J; bases not matched to a gene: 2. This chain's CDR3 is CASSLGLAPGELFF. The CDR3 DNA reads as TGTGCCAGCAGCTTAGGACTAGCCCCCGGGGAGCTGTTTTTT.

This sequence joins TRBV11-2 and TRBJ1-5, with D unresolved. The V gene lost 1 base and the J gene lost 7 bases, with 8 bases spanning the gap. The CDR3 is made up of 13 amino acids. From germline, CDR1 is SGHAT and CDR2 FQNNGV. The CDR3 reads CASSLAPRQPQHF. Written as DNA, the CDR3 is TGTGCCAGCAGCTTAGCCCCGAGGCAGCCCCAGCATTTT.

The chain couples TRBV10-3 to TRBJ2-7; the match to TRBD1 covers 11 bases. J lost 5 bases, V lost 3 bases, and 21 bases had no gene match. The CDR3 is 20 residues long. Germline values: CDR1 ENHRY, CDR2 SYGVKD. CDR3 nucleotide sequence: TGTGCCATCAGTGAAGGGGATCGGGACAGGGGGTATCATGTCGTCCACGAGCAGTACTTC. It specifies CAISEGDRDRGYHVVHEQYF.

V usage is TRBV19 and J usage is TRBJ2-7; D possibly corresponds to TRBD1 (5 bases). V shed 3 bases and J shed 1 base, with 7 bases lying between them. Germline V lookup: CDR1 LNHDA, CDR2 SQIVND (reference sequence). CDR3 size: 13 residues. The chain's CDR3 is CASSIPGSYEQYF. The CDR3 DNA sequence: TGTGCCAGTAGTATTCCAGGGTCCTACGAGCAGTACTTC.

This clone was observed a few times. The chain links TRBV15 to TRBJ2-1, with 8 bases aligning to TRBD2. J lost 4 bases, V lost 5 bases, and 10 bases had no gene match. Per germline, CDR1 LNHNV and CDR2 YYDKDF (reference sequence). CDR3 length: 16 amino acids. This chain's CDR3 is CATSGKGLEVYNEQFF. CDR3 DNA: TGTGCCACCAGCGGAAAGGGACTAGAGGTTTACAATGAGCAGTTCTTC.

The genes are TRBV6-7 and TRBJ2-2; weak D call: TRBD1 (6 bases). Being an ORF, TRBV6-7 has a function that is uncertain. The CDR3 is 15 amino acids. V lost 5 bases and J lost 1, with 11 bases in between. Here the CDR3 DNA reads TGTGCCAGCAGTACTCACAGGGAGAACACCGGGGAGCTGTTTTTT. Translated: CASSTHRENTGELFF.

A note on this clone: This sample includes further DNA sequences coding for the same CDR3. The rearrangement uses TRBV6-5 and TRBJ2-1; D is undetermined. The CDR3 length is 13 residues. Trimming removed 2 bases from V and 4 bases from J, with 6 bases in between. Germline V CDR1 and CDR2: MNHEY, SVGAGI. The CDR3 loop reads CASSYGQYNEQFF. Written as DNA, the CDR3 is TGTGCCAGCAGTTACGGCCAGTACAATGAGCAGTTCTTC.

The rearrangement joins TRBV5-1 to TRBJ2-1; 14 bases are a match to TRBD2. The CDR3 sequence is 17 residues long. V gave up 4 bases and J gave up 4 bases; unmatched junction bases: 7. The germline V gene encodes CDR1 SGHRS and CDR2 YFSETQ. CDR3 DNA sequence: TGCGCCAGCAGCCTTACCGGACTAGCGGGAGGTTACAATGAGCAGTTCTTC. Its protein is CASSLTGLAGGYNEQFF.

The chain recombines TRBV11-2 with TRBJ2-4; perhaps TRBD2 as D (6 bases). Germline V gene sequence: CDR1 SGHAT, CDR2 FQNNGV. CDR3 length: 14 residues. The ends were cut back, 4 bases at V and 8 bases at J, with 15 bases in the middle. Here the CDR3 DNA reads TGTGCCAGCAGCTGCCGCGGGGCGTTGGACATTCAGTACTTC. This codes for CASSCRGALDIQYF. The complete variable domain, with remaining parts taken from reference TRBV11-2 and TRBJ2-4, reads EAGVAQSPRYKIIEKRQSVAFWCNPISGHATLYWYQQILGQGPKLLIQFQNNGVVDDSQLPKDRFSAERLKGVDSTLKIQPAKLEDSAVYLCASSCRGALDIQYFGAGTRLSVL.

The J gene is TRBJ2-5, the V gene TRBV6-5, with 8 nucleotides matching TRBD2. CDR3 length: 15 residues. The V and J ends lost 5 bases and 2 bases, in that order; junction bases with no gene match: 7. CDR1 and CDR2 from the germline V gene are MNHEY and SVGAGI. The DNA for the CDR3 is TGTGCCAGCAGTCCCTGGGGCGGGGGGCAAGAGACCCAGTACTTC. It is translated as CASSPWGGGQETQYF.

The chain carries TRBV28 and TRBJ2-6; 7 nucleotides line up with TRBD1. This CDR3 is 18 amino acids long. From germline, CDR1 is MDHEN and CDR2 SYDVKM. V lost 5 bases to trimming and J lost 2 bases; unmatched junction nucleotides: 12. The CDR3 DNA follows: TGTGCCAGCAGTACAACGGGGCCAGACAGGGCTGGGGCCAACGTCCTGACTTTC. Translation gives CASSTTGPDRAGANVLTF.

The chain recombines TRBV19 with TRBJ1-2, with D perhaps matching TRBD1 (5 bases). Deletions cut 10 bases from V and 1 base from J, with 19 bases between. This CDR3 has 15 residues. Germline values: CDR1 LNHDA, CDR2 SQIVND (reference sequence). The CDR3 coding sequence is TGTGCCACTCATCAGGGCCCCGACCTTAACTATGGCTACACCTTC. Translated, it gives CATHQGPDLNYGYTF. The entire variable domain, with the rest obtained from reference TRBV19 and TRBJ1-2, is as follows: DGGITQSPKYLFRKEGQNVTLSCEQNLNHDAMYWYRQDPGQGLRLIYYSQIVNDFQKGDIAEGYSVSREKKESFPLTVTSAQKNPTAFYLCATHQGPDLNYGYTFGSGTRLTVV.

V gene TRBV5-4 combines with J gene TRBJ1-2; D possibly corresponds to TRBD1 (6 bases). Deletions cut 0 bases from V and 7 bases from J, with 10 bases between. Germline CDR1 reads SGHNT; CDR2 reads YYREEE (reference sequence). CDR3 length equals 13 residues. The CDR3 loop is CASSLDREGGYTF. The CDR3 DNA is TGTGCCAGCAGCTTGGACAGGGAGGGTGGCTACACCTTC.

To note about this clone: As the CDR3 is not closed by the conserved phenylalanine or tryptophan, this likely results from a read error. The DNA is left out, because the CDR3 cannot be placed on it with certainty; the CDR3 is given as TCRdb lists it. The V gene is TRBV15, the J gene TRBJ1-2; TRBD1, the table's D call, lacks a check against the DNA. The CDR3 has 12 amino acids, counting both end residues. Germline V lookup: CDR1 LNHNV, CDR2 YYDKDF (reference sequence). CDR3 protein: CATSRDRRNREI.

This rearrangement joins TRBV27 to TRBJ1-3; 11 nucleotides line up with TRBD1. The trim removed 4 bases at V and 3 bases at J, leaving 11 bases unmatched. The CDR3 consists of 18 residues. Germline-derived CDR1 and CDR2 are MNHEY and SMNVEV (reference sequence). CDR3 protein: CASSSTGRTGGCGNTIYF. DNA for the CDR3: TGTGCCAGCAGTTCAACGGGCCGGACAGGGGGCTGTGGAAACACCATATATTTT.

This rearrangement joins TRBV27 to TRBJ1-2, with TRBD1 as a possible D gene (5 bases). Looked up from germline, CDR1 is MNHEY and CDR2 is SMNVEV (reference sequence). V lost 0 bases, J lost 2 bases, and 13 bases lay in between. This CDR3 contains 16 residues. This CDR3 reads CASSLSTLGGNYGYTF. In DNA form, the CDR3 reads TGTGCCAGCAGTTTATCGACCTTGGGGGGGAACTATGGCTACACCTTC.

This rearrangement joins TRBV4-2 to TRBJ1-1, with 9 positions matching TRBD1. V trimming: 0 bases; J trimming: 6 bases; junction bases outside the gene matches: 8. CDR3 length equals 16 residues. The germline V gene has CDR1 LGHNA and CDR2 YNFKEQ. CDR3: CASSQDRTGVRPEAFF. In DNA form, the CDR3 reads TGTGCCAGCAGCCAAGATCGGACAGGGGTGCGCCCTGAAGCTTTCTTT.

This clone turned up a few times. The chain has TRBV6-1 and TRBJ1-5, with TRBD1 matching 10 bases. Unmatched junction bases numbered 12, after V lost 2 bases and J lost 2 bases. This CDR3 is 19 amino acids long. CDR1 is MNHNS, CDR2 SASEGT, per germline. The CDR3 DNA reads as TGTGCCAGCAGTGAACCAGGAGGACAGGGGGGATTCGGCAATCAGCCCCAGCATTTT. Protein product: CASSEPGGQGGFGNQPQHF.

This chain connects TRBV19 to TRBJ1-1; D is uncertain. The germline V and J ends were trimmed by 7 bases and 1 base, with 13 bases remaining between them. The CDR3 is 14 residues long. The V gene's germline CDR1 is LNHDA and CDR2 SQIVND (reference sequence). Here the CDR3 reads CASNAIGGNTEAFF. The CDR3 nucleotides read TGTGCCAGTAACGCTATAGGCGGGAACACTGAAGCTTTCTTT. Looking up the rest from reference TRBV19 and TRBJ1-1 gives the full variable domain: DGGITQSPKYLFRKEGQNVTLSCEQNLNHDAMYWYRQDPGQGLRLIYYSQIVNDFQKGDIAEGYSVSREKKESFPLTVTSAQKNPTAFYLCASNAIGGNTEAFFGQGTRLTVV.

The chain employs TRBV2 and TRBJ2-1, with 7 bases aligning to TRBD1. J was trimmed by 2 bases and V by 7 bases; bases with no gene match: 11. In germline, CDR1 is SNHLY, CDR2 FYNNEI. CDR3 length equals 16 residues. CDR3 nucleotides: TGTGCCAGCACCAGAAAACAGGGGACGGCCTACAATGAGCAGTTCTTC. Translating gives CASTRKQGTAYNEQFF.

The rearrangement links TRBV29-1 to TRBJ2-7; 10 bases align to TRBD2. Trimming took 3 bases from V and 4 from J; bases not matched to a gene: 3. This CDR3 spans 13 amino acids. The germline V gene has CDR1 SQVTM and CDR2 ANQGSEA. The CDR3 loop is CSVEEREGYEQYF. Here the CDR3 DNA reads TGCAGCGTTGAGGAGCGGGAGGGGTACGAGCAGTACTTC.